The clone carrying this T cell receptor beta chain has more than one count but fewer than ten. Its antigen is not identified. CDR1 is GTSNPN and CDR2 is SVGIG in the germline V gene (reference sequence). The CDR3 runs 14 residues. Germline trimming cut 0 bases from V and 4 bases from J; bases unmatched to any gene: 6. The entry originates in a study of blood T cells in healthy people across ages. Together with a sample-barcoded 5' primer, a J-beta primer mix was included in a second PCR lasting roughly 6 to 12 cycles. TCRdb passed the 5' RACE reads through MiXCR, listing each CDR3 protein once. This repertoire shows fewer than 900,000 distinct CDR3 sequences, 35% to 40% found once; its top ten account for 13%. Study-wide points: More naive CD4+ cells and higher diversity were found in long-lived than in aged donors.

The TCR was taken from a young man in good health. This chain connects TRBV30 to TRBJ2-7; 7 bases are shared with TRBD2. The sample consisted of blood. CDR3 loop: CAWSVVGTTYEQYF. DNA for the CDR3: TGTGCCTGGAGTGTAGTTGGGACTACTTACGAGCAGTACTTC. The variable domain in full, with the rest retrieved from reference TRBV30 and TRBJ2-7, is SQTIHQWPATLVQPVGSPLSLECTVEGTSNPNLYWYRQAAGRGLQLLFYSVGIGQISSEVPQNLSASRPQDRQFILSSKKLLLSDSGFYLCAWSVVGTTYEQYFGPGTRLTVT.